These 20 T cell receptor beta chains came from one sample sequenced in a study of blood T cell repertoires in COVID-19 (dated by TCRdb to the early 2020s). The library came from the immunoSEQ multiplex PCR assay. TCRdb obtained this table from immuneACCESS and retained in-frame rearrangements with V and J assigned. These tables miss some clones; where compared with another copy, unresolved V genes account for less than half of the shortfall, and the remainder is unexplained. This sample gives under 150,000 clones in total; about 85% of them show up just once. Approximately 2% of the sample is taken by the ten largest. Sequenced input: peripheral blood. All receptors come from a man between 65 and 79 years old with acute or convalescent COVID-19.

This chain links TRBV18 with TRBJ1-6; the D gene is possibly TRBD1 (6 bases). Deletions cut 5 bases from V and 5 bases from J, with 16 bases between. The CDR3 contains 16 residues. Per germline, CDR1 KGHSH and CDR2 LQKENI. CDR3 nucleotide sequence: TGTGCCAGCTCAGTTACGGACAGACCCCATAATTCACCCCTCCACTTT. It is translated as CASSVTDRPHNSPLHF. The variable domain in full, completed from reference TRBV18 and TRBJ1-6, reads NAGVMQNPRHLVRRRGQEARLRCSPMKGHSHVYWYRQLPEEGLKFMVYLQKENIIDESGMPKERFSAEFPKEGPSILRIQQVVRGDSAAYFCASSVTDRPHNSPLHFGNGTRLTVT.

About this clone itself: Other DNA sequences in the sample encode the same CDR3. V gene TRBV9 combines with J gene TRBJ1-3; no firm D call. Trimming took 0 bases from V and 4 from J, leaving 11 bases between them. This CDR3 region has 15 residues. CDR1 is SGDLS and CDR2 is YYNGEE in the germline V gene. The CDR3, as DNA: TGTGCCAGCAGCGTAGCTGGTGGGCAAGGAAACACCATATATTTT. Its protein is CASSVAGGQGNTIYF.

This clone was counted a single time. The chain employs TRBV11-2 and TRBJ2-1, with D unresolved. There are 12 residues in the CDR3. The V and J ends lost 5 bases and 0 bases respectively, with 2 bases between them. Germline CDR1 is SGHAT and CDR2 is FQNNGV. The CDR3 DNA sequence: TGTGCCAGCAGCCTCTCCTACAATGAGCAGTTCTTC. Its translation: CASSLSYNEQFF.

This clone occurred a few times. The chain carries TRBV5-8 and TRBJ2-1, with 8 bases identical to TRBD2. The CDR3 is made up of 16 amino acids. Unmatched junction bases numbered 4, after V lost 2 bases and J lost 0 bases. Germline V gene sequence: CDR1 SGHTS, CDR2 YDEGEE. CDR3 amino acids: CASSFGTRRSYNEQFF. The CDR3 DNA sequence: TGTGCCAGCAGCTTCGGGACTAGACGCTCCTACAATGAGCAGTTCTTC.

The genes are TRBV9 and TRBJ2-7; tentative D call: TRBD1 (6 bases). This CDR3 spans 14 amino acids. Germline loops: CDR1 SGDLS, CDR2 YYNGEE. V was cut by 0 bases and J by 0 bases, with 7 bases left in between. The CDR3: CASSVEQGSYEQYF. CDR3 sequence (DNA): TGTGCCAGCAGCGTAGAACAGGGCTCCTACGAGCAGTACTTC.

The chain couples TRBV10-3 to TRBJ1-2; perhaps TRBD1 as D (6 bases). The CDR3 runs 14 residues. V lost 6 bases and J lost 4, with 15 bases in between. From germline, CDR1 is ENHRY and CDR2 SYGVKD. The CDR3 loop reads CAIRTGSGLYGYTF. The CDR3 DNA follows: TGTGCCATCAGAACAGGGTCTGGCCTCTATGGCTACACCTTC.

The V and J genes are TRBV6-1 and TRBJ1-2, with D unresolved. The V end lost 2 bases, the J end lost 4 bases, and 5 bases lay between the germline ends. CDR1 MNHNS and CDR2 SASEGT come from the germline V gene. This CDR3 spans 12 amino acids. The CDR3 reads CASSENIYGYTF. The CDR3 DNA reads as TGTGCCAGCAGTGAAAACATCTATGGCTACACCTTC.

This clone was recorded once. V is TRBV30 and J is TRBJ1-2, with 8 bases lining up with TRBD1. The germline gives CDR1 GTSNPN, CDR2 SVGIG (reference sequence). This CDR3 spans 16 amino acids. The J segment lost 5 bases and the V segment lost 0 bases, leaving 11 bases of the junction unmatched. The CDR3 protein is CAWSVPGGELGYGYTF. CDR3 nucleotides: TGTGCCTGGAGTGTGCCAGGGGGCGAGCTGGGGTATGGCTACACCTTC.

This chain connects TRBV5-5 to TRBJ1-2; 7 positions agree with TRBD1. CDR1 and CDR2 from the germline V gene are SGHKS and YYEKEE (reference sequence). This CDR3 contains 15 residues. With 0 bases clipped from V and 8 bases from J, the junction kept 10 bases outside the gene matches. DNA for the CDR3: TGTGCCAGCAGCTTGGCCGAGGGGACAGTTGGGGGCTACACCTTC. It specifies CASSLAEGTVGGYTF.

The CDR3 loop is CASSTQTVNYGYTF. CDR3 in DNA: TGTGCCAGCAGTACTCAGACAGTCAACTATGGCTACACCTTC. The chain uses TRBV28 and TRBJ1-2; tentative D call: TRBD1 (5 bases). This CDR3 region has 14 residues. Germline lookup yields CDR1 MDHEN and CDR2 SYDVKM. Trimming removed 5 bases at V and 2 bases at J, with 12 bases between.

The V and J genes are TRBV9 and TRBJ2-3; 10 nucleotides agree with TRBD2. Germline V lookup: CDR1 SGDLS, CDR2 YYNGEE. V gave up 3 bases and J gave up 9 bases; unmatched junction bases: 10. The CDR3 has 15 amino acids. This chain's CDR3 is CASSASGGPPRTQYF. CDR3 bases: TGTGCCAGCAGCGCTAGCGGGGGCCCCCCGAGGACGCAGTATTTT.

The rearrangement links TRBV6-5 to TRBJ1-4; D remains ambiguous. The CDR3 is 15 amino acids. Germline V gene data show CDR1 as MNHEY and CDR2 as SVGAGI. Trimming pared 4 bases from V and 0 bases from J, leaving 9 bases between. CDR3 region: CASSSSSSTNEKLFF. CDR3 sequence (DNA): TGTGCCAGCAGTTCCTCTTCCTCAACTAATGAAAAACTGTTTTTT.

The chain carries TRBV2 and TRBJ2-4; 9 nucleotides align to TRBD2. This CDR3 has 15 residues. CDR1 is SNHLY, CDR2 FYNNEI, per germline. The trim removed 8 bases at V and 0 bases at J, leaving 5 bases unmatched. The CDR3 nucleotides are TGTGCCAGCGCGGGGGGGGCTGGAGCCAAAAACATTCAGTACTTC. It codes for CASAGGAGAKNIQYF.

In DNA form, the CDR3 reads TGTGCCAGCAGCCCTTTGGGGGGGAGACATGACGGGGAGCTGTTTTTT. This gives the protein CASSPLGGRHDGELFF. The V and J genes are TRBV5-4 and TRBJ2-2, with 7 positions matching TRBD2. The CDR3 extends over 16 amino acids. The germline V gene encodes CDR1 SGHNT and CDR2 YYREEE (reference sequence). V shed 4 bases and J 7 bases; nucleotides not matched to a gene: 13.

This clone was found a few times. The chain links TRBV5-8 to TRBJ2-6, with a tentative D call TRBD1 (6 bases). Per the germline V gene, CDR1 is SGHTS and CDR2 is YDEGEE. The CDR3 is 18 residues long. Trimming shortened V by 4 bases and J by 0 bases, and 17 bases separated the two germline ends. The DNA for the CDR3 is TGTGCCAGCAGCCCCAACCAGGGGTCAAGCTCTGGGGCCAACGTCCTGACTTTC. It is translated as CASSPNQGSSSGANVLTF.

The V and J genes are TRBV18 and TRBJ2-2; 8 bases agree with TRBD2. Germline assignment: CDR1 KGHSH and CDR2 LQKENI. CDR3 length: 16 amino acids. V shed 6 bases and J 1 base; nucleotides not matched to a gene: 7. CDR3 nucleotides: TGTGCCAGCTCGCCAGCACTAGCGGAGAACACCGGGGAGCTGTTTTTT. Translation gives CASSPALAENTGELFF.

DNA of the CDR3: TGTGCCAGCAGTTTATCCTTGCCAGGGAATGCTGGAAACACCATATATTTT. Its translation: CASSLSLPGNAGNTIYF. The chain has TRBV27 and TRBJ1-3, with D tentatively TRBD1 (5 bases). Germline V CDR1 and CDR2: MNHEY, SMNVEV (reference sequence). Trimming removed 0 bases from V and 2 bases from J, with 14 bases in between. The CDR3 runs 17 residues.

The chain couples TRBV27 to TRBJ1-5; 8 bases agree with TRBD1. The CDR3 spans 14 residues. The germline gives CDR1 MNHEY, CDR2 SMNVEV (reference sequence). V dropped 8 bases and J dropped 7; count of bases not matched to a gene: 10. The CDR3 loop is CASGRTGTQQPQHF. The CDR3 DNA is TGTGCCAGCGGCCGGACAGGGACACAGCAGCCCCAGCATTTT.

This chain joins TRBV7-6 and TRBJ2-1; 12 bases map to TRBD2. The germline V gene encodes CDR1 SGHVS and CDR2 FNYEAQ. V was pared by 4 bases and J by 10 bases, with 11 bases of the junction left unmatched. CDR3 length: 16 residues. In nucleotides, the CDR3 is TGTGCCAGCAGCTCCTGGACTAGCGGGGCGGGGATCGAGCAGTTCTTC. As protein: CASSSWTSGAGIEQFF.

This clone was observed once. The J gene is TRBJ1-6, the V gene TRBV5-6; D might be TRBD1 (6 bases). V was clipped by 1 base and J by 5 bases, with 13 bases between them. Germline V gives CDR1 SGHDT, CDR2 YYEEEE. This CDR3 has 16 amino acids. The CDR3 protein is CASSLRGGADNSPLHF. The CDR3 nucleotides are TGTGCCAGCAGCTTGCGTGGGGGCGCCGATAATTCACCCCTCCACTTT.